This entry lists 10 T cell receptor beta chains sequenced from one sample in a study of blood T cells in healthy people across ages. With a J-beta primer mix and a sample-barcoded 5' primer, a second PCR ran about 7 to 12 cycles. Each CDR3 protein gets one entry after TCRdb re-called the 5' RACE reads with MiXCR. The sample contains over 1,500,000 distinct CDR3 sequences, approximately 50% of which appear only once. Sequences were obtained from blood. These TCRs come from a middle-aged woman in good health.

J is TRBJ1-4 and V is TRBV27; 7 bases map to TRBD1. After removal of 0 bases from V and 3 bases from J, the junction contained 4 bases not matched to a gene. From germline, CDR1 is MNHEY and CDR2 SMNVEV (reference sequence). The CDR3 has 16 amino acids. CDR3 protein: CASSLSEGAPNEKLFF. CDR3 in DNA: TGTGCCAGCAGTTTATCAGAGGGGGCACCTAATGAAAAACTGTTTTTT.

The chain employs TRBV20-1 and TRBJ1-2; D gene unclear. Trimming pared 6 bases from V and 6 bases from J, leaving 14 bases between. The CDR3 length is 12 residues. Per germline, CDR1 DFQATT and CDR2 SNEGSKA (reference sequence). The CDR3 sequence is CSAPAPLDGYTF. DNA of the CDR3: TGCAGTGCGCCAGCGCCTCTGGATGGCTACACCTTC.

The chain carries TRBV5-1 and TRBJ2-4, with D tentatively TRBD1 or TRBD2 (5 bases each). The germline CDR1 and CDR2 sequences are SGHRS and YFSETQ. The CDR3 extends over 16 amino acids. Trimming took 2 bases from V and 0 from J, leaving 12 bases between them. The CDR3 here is CASSLGTALAKNIQYF. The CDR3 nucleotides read TGCGCCAGCAGCTTAGGGACGGCTCTAGCCAAAAACATTCAGTACTTC.

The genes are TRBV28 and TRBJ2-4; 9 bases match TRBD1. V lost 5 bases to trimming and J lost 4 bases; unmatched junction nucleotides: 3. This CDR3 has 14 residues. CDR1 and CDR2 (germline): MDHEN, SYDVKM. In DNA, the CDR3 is TGTGCCAGCAGTGGGACAGGGCTGAAAAACATTCAGTACTTC. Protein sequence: CASSGTGLKNIQYF.

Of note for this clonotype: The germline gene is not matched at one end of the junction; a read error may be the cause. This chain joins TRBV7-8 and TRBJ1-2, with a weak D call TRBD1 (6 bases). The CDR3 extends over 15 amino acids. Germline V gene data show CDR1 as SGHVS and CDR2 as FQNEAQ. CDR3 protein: CTSSERGQSNYGYTF. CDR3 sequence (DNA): TGTACCAGCAGCGAGAGAGGACAGTCCAACTATGGCTACACCTTC.

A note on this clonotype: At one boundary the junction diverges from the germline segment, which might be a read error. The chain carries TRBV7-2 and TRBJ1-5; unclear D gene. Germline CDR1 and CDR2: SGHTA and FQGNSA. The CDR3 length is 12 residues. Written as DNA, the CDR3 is TGTGCCAGCGGCTTACCGGGTCAGCCCCAGCATTTT. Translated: CASGLPGQPQHF.

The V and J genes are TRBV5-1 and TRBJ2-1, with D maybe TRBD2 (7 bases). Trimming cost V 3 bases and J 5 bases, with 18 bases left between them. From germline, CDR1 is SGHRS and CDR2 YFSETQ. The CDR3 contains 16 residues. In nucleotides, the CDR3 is TGCGCCAGCAGCTCAAGGGAGGGGGGACTAAACAATGAGCAGTTCTTC. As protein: CASSSREGGLNNEQFF.

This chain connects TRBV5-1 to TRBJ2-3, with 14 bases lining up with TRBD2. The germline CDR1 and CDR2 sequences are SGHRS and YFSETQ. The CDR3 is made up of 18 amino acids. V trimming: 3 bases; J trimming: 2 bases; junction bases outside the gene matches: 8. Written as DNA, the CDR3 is TGCGCCAGCAGCTCAGGACTAGCGGGGGGCCAGCTCACAGATACGCAGTATTTT. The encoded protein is CASSSGLAGGQLTDTQYF.

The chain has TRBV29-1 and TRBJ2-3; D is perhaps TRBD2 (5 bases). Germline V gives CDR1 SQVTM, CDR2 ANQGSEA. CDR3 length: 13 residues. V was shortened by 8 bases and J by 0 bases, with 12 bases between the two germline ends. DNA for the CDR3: TGCAGCTCTCTGGGAGTTAGCACAGATACGCAGTATTTT. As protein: CSSLGVSTDTQYF.

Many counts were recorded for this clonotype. The CDR3 DNA follows: TGTGCCAGCAGCTTAGGGACAAAAGAGACCCAGTACTTC. Translated: CASSLGTKETQYF. The chain uses TRBV7-2 and TRBJ2-5, with D perhaps matching TRBD1 (5 bases). The CDR3 extends over 13 amino acids. V was cut by 1 base and J by 3 bases, with 6 bases left in between. Germline-derived CDR1 and CDR2 are SGHTA and FQGNSA.